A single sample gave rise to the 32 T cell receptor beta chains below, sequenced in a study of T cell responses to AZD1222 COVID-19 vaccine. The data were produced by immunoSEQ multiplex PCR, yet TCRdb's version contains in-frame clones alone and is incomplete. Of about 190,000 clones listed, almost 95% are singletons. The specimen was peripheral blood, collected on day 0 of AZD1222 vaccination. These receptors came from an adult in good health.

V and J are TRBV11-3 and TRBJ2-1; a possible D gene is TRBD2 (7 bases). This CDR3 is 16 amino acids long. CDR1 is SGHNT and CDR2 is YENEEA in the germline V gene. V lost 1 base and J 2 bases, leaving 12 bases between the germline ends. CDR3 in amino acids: CASSLVARGPYNEQFF. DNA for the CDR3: TGTGCCAGCAGCTTAGTGGCGCGGGGGCCCTACAATGAGCAGTTCTTC.

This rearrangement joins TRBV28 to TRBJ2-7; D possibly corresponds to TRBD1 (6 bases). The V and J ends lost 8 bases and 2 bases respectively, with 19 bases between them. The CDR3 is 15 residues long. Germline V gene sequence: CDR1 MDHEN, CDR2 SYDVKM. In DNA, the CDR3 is TGTGCCAGCGCTAACCACAGGGTTGGGACCTACGAGCAGTACTTC. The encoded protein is CASANHRVGTYEQYF. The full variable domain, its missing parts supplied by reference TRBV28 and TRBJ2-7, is DVKVTQSSRYLVKRTGEKVFLECVQDMDHENMFWYRQDPGLGLRLIYFSYDVKMKEKGDIPEGYSVSREKKERFSLILESASTNQTSMYLCASANHRVGTYEQYFGPGTRLTVT.

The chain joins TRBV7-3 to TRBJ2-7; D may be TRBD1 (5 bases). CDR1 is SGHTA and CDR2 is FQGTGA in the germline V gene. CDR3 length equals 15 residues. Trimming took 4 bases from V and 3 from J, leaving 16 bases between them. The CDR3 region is CASSSMGQLIYEQYF. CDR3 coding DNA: TGTGCCAGCAGCTCCATGGGGCAGTTAATCTACGAGCAGTACTTC.

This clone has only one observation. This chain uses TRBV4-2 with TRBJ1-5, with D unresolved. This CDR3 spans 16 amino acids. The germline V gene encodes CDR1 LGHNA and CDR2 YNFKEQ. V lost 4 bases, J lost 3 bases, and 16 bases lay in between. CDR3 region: CASSRYRVKTNQPQHF. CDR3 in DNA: TGTGCCAGCAGCCGCTATAGGGTCAAGACCAATCAGCCCCAGCATTTT.

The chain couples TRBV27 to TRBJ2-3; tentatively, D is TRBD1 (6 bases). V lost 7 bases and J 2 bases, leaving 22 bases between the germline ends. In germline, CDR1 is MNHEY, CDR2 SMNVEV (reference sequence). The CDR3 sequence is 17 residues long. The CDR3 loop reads CASNPLAPTGLTDTQYF. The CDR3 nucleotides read TGTGCCAGCAACCCTCTTGCTCCGACAGGCCTCACAGATACGCAGTATTTT.

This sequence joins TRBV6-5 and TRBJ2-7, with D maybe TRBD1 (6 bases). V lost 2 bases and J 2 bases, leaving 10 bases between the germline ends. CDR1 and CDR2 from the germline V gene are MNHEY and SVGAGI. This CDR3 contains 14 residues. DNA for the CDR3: TGTGCCAGCAGTTACGGGGGCCGGACCTACGAGCAGTACTTC. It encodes CASSYGGRTYEQYF.

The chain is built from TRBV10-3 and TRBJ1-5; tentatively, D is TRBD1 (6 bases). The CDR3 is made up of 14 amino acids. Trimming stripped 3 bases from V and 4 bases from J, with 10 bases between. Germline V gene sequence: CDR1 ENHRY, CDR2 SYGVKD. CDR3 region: CAISENGQNQPQHF. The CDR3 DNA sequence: TGTGCCATCAGTGAAAACGGACAGAATCAGCCCCAGCATTTT.

CDR3: CASSPRALRQGMKNTIYF. CDR3 coding DNA: TGTGCCAGCAGCCCCCGAGCATTGCGGCAGGGAATGAAGAACACCATATATTTT. V and J are TRBV7-2 and TRBJ1-3; a possible D gene is TRBD1 (5 bases). The CDR3 consists of 18 residues. V shed 5 bases and J shed 7 bases, with 27 bases lying between them. Germline-derived CDR1 and CDR2 are SGHTA and FQGNSA.

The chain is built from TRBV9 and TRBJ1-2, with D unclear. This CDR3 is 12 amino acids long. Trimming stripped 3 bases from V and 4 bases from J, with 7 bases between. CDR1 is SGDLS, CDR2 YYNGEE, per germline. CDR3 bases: TGTGCCAGCAGCGACGACTCCTATGGCTACACCTTC. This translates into CASSDDSYGYTF.

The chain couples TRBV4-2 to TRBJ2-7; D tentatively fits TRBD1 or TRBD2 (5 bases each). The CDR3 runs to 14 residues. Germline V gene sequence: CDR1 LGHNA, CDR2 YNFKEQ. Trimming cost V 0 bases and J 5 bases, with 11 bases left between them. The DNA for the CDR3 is TGTGCCAGCAGCCAAGATACGGGACCTGACGAGCAGTACTTC. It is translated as CASSQDTGPDEQYF.

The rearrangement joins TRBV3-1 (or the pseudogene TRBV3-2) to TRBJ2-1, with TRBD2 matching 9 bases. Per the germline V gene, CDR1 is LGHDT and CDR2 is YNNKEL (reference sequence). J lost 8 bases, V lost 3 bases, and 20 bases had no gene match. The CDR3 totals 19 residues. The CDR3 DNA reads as TGTGCCAGCAGCCACACCCCACGGCTAGCGGGGCCAGACGGTTATGAGCAGTTCTTC. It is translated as CASSHTPRLAGPDGYEQFF.

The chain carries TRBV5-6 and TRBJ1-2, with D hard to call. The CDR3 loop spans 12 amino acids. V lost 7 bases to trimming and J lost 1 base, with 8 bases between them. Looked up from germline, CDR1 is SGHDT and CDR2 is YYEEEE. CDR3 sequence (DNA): TGTGCCAGCCGGCGGGATAACTATGGCTACACCTTC. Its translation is CASRRDNYGYTF.

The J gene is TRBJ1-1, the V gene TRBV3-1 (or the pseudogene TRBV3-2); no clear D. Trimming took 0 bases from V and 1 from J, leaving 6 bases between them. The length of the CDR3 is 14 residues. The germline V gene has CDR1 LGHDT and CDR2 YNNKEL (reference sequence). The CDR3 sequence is CASSQDRSNTEAFF. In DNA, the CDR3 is TGTGCCAGCAGCCAAGATCGGTCGAACACTGAAGCTTTCTTT.

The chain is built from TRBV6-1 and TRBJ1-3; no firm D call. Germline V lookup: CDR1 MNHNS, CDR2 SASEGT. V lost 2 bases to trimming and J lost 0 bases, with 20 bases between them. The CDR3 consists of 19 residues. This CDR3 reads CASSEYVGRRAPSGNTIYF. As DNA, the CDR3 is TGTGCCAGCAGTGAATATGTCGGCCGGAGAGCACCCTCTGGAAACACCATATATTTT.

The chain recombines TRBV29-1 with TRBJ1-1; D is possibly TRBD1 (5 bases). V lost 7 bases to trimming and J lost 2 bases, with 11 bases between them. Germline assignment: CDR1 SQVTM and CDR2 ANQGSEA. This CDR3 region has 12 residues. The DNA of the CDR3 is TGCAGCGCTGCGGGGCAAAACACTGAAGCTTTCTTT. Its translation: CSAAGQNTEAFF. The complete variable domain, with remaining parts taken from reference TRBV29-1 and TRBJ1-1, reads SAVISQKPSRDICQRGTSLTIQCQVDSQVTMMFWYRQQPGQSLTLIATANQGSEATYESGFVIDKFPISRPNLTFSTLTVSNMSPEDSSIYLCSAAGQNTEAFFGQGTRLTVV.

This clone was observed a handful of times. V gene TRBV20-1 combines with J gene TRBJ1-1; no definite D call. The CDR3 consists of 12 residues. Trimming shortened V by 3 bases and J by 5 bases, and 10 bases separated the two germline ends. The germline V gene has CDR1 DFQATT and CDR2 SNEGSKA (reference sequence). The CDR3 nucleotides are TGCAGTGCTAGTTTCCGGGGTACTGAAGCTTTCTTT. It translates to CSASFRGTEAFF.

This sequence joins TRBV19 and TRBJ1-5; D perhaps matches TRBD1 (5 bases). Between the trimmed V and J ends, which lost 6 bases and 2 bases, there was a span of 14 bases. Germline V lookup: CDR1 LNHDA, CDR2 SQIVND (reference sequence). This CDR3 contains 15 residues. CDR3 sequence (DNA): TGTGCCAGTAGCCGTGGGGCGCAGGGCAATCAGCCCCAGCATTTT. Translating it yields CASSRGAQGNQPQHF.

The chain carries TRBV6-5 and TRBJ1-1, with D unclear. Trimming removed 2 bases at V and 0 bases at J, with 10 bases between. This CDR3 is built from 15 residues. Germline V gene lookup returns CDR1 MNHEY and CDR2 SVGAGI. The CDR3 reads CASSYRTGMNTEAFF. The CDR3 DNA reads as TGTGCCAGCAGTTACCGGACGGGGATGAACACTGAAGCTTTCTTT.

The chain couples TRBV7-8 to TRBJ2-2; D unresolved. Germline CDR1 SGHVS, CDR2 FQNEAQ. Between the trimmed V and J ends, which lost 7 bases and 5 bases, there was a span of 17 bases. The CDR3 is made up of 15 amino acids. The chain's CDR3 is CASNRDGFRTGELFF. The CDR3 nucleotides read TGTGCCAGCAACCGTGACGGGTTTCGGACCGGGGAGCTGTTTTTT. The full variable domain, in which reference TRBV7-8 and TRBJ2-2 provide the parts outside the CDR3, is GAGVSQSPRYKVAKRGQDVALRCDPISGHVSLFWYQQALGQGPEFLTYFQNEAQLDKSGLPSDRFFAERPEGSVSTLKIQRTQQEDSAVYLCASNRDGFRTGELFFGEGSRLTVL.

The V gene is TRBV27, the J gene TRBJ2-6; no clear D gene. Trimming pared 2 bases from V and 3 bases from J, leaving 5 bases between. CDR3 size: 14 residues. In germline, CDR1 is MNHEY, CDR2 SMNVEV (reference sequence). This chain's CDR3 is CASSLGYGANVLTF. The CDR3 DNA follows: TGTGCCAGCAGTTTAGGGTATGGGGCCAACGTCCTGACTTTC.

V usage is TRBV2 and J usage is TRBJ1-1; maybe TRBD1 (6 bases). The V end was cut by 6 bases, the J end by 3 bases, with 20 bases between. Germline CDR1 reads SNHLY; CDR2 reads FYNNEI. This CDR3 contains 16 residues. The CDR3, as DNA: TGTGCCAGCAGCCCAAGGGGGTGGGGGGCGGACACTGAAGCTTTCTTT. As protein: CASSPRGWGADTEAFF.

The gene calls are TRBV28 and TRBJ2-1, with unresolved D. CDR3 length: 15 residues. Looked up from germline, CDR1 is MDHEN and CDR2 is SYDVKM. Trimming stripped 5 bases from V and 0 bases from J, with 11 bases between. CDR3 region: CASSPTASSYNEQFF. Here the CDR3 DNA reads TGTGCCAGCAGTCCTACTGCCTCCTCCTACAATGAGCAGTTCTTC.

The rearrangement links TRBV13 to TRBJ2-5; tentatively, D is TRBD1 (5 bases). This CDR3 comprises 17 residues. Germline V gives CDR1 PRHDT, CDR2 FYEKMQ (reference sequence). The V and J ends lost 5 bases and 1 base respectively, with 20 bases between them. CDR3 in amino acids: CASSGPQGPTPQETQYF. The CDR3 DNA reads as TGTGCCAGCAGCGGACCCCAGGGTCCCACGCCCCAAGAGACCCAGTACTTC.

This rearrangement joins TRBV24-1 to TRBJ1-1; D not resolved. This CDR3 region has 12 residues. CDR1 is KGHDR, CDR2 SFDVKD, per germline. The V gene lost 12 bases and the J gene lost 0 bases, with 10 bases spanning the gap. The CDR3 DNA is TGTGCCGCTGGGTCCCTGAACACTGAAGCTTTCTTT. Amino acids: CAAGSLNTEAFF.

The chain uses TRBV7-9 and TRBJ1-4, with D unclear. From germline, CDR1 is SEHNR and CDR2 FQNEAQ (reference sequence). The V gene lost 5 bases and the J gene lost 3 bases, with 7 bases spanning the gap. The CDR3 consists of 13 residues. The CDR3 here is CASSPRPNEKLFF. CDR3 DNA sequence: TGTGCCAGCAGCCCCCGCCCTAATGAAAAACTGTTTTTT.

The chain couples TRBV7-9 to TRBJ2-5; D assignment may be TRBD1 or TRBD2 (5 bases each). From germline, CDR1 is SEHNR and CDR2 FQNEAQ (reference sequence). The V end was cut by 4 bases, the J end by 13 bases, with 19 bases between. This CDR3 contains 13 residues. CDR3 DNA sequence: TGTGCCAGCAGCTCAATCCGGGACGCCCCAAGGTACTTC. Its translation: CASSSIRDAPRYF.

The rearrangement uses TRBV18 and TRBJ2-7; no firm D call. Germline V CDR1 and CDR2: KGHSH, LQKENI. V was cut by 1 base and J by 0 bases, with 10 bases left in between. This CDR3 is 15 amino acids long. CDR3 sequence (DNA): TGTGCCAGCTCACCACGAATAGGCGGCTCCTACGAGCAGTACTTC. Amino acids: CASSPRIGGSYEQYF.

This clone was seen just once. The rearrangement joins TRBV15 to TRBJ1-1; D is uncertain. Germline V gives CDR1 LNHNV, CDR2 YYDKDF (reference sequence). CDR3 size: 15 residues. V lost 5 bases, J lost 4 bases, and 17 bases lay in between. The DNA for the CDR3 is TGTGCCACCAGCTCAGTGGAGGCTTTGGGCACTGAAGCTTTCTTT. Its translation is CATSSVEALGTEAFF.

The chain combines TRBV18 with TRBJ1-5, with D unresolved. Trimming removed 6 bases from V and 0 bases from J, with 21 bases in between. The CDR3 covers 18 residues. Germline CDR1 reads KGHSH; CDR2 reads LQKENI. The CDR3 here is CASSSNNMGYYSNQPQHF. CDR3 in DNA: TGTGCCAGCTCCTCCAACAATATGGGATACTATAGCAATCAGCCCCAGCATTTT.

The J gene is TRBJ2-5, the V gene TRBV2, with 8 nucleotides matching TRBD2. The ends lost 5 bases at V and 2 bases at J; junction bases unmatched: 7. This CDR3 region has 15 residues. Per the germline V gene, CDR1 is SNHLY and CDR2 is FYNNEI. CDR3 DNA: TGTGCCAGCAGTCGCCCGGGGGGGGGACAAGAGACCCAGTACTTC. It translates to CASSRPGGGQETQYF.

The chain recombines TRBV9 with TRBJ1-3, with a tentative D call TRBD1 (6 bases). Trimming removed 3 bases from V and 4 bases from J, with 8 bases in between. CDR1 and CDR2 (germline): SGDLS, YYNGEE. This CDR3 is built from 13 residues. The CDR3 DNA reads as TGTGCCAGCAGCGAGGGGACAGGAAACACCATATATTTT. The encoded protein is CASSEGTGNTIYF.

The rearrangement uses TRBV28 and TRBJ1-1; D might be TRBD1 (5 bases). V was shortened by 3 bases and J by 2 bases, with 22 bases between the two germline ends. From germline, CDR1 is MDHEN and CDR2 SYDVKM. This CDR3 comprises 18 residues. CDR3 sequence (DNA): TGTGCCAGCAGTTTTAACACAGCCTCATCAGGGTTTAACACTGAAGCTTTCTTT. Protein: CASSFNTASSGFNTEAFF.